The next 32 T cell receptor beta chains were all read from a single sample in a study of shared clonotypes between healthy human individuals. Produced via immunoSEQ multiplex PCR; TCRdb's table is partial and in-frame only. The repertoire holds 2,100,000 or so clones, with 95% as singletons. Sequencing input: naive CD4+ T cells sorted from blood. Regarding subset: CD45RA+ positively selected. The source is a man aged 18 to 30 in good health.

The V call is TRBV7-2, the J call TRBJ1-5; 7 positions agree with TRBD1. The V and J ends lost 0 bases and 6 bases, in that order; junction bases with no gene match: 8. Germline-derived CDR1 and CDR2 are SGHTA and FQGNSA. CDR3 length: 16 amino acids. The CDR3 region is CASSLARTGLGQPQHF. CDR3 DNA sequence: TGTGCCAGCAGCTTAGCGCGGACAGGATTAGGTCAGCCCCAGCATTTT. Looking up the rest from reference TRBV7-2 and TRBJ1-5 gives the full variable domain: GAGVSQSPSNKVTEKGKDVELRCDPISGHTALYWYRQSLGQGLEFLIYFQGNSAPDKSGLPSDRFSAERTGGSVSTLTIQRTQQEDSAVYLCASSLARTGLGQPQHFGDGTRLSIL.

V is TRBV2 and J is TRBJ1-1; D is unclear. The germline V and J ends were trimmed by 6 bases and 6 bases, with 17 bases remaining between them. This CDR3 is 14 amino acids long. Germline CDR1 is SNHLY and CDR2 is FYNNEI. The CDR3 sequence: CASSAGYGISEAFF. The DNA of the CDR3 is TGTGCCAGCAGCGCTGGATATGGTATCTCTGAAGCTTTCTTT.

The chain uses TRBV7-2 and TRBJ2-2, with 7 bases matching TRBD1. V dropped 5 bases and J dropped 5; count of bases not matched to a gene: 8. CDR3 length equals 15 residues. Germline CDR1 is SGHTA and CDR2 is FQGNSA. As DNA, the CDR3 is TGTGCCAGCAGCGCCGGGACAGTCATGACCGGGGAGCTGTTTTTT. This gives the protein CASSAGTVMTGELFF.

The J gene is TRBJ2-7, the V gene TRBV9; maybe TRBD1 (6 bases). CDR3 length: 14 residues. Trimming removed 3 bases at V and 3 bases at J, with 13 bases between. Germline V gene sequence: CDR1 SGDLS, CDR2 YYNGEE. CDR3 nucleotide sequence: TGTGCCAGCAGCGCCCTGGGGACAAACTACGAGCAGTACTTC. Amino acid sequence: CASSALGTNYEQYF.

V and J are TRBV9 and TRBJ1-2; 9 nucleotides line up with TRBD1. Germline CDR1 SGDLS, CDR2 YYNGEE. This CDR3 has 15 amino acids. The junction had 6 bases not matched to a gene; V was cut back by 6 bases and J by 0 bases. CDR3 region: CASTTGQGPNYGYTF. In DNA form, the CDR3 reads TGTGCCAGCACTACCGGACAGGGGCCTAACTATGGCTACACCTTC. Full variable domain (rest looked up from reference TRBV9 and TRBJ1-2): DSGVTQTPKHLITATGQRVTLRCSPRSGDLSVYWYQQSLDQGLQFLIQYYNGEERAKGNILERFSAQQFPDLHSELNLSSLELGDSALYFCASTTGQGPNYGYTFGSGTRLTVV.

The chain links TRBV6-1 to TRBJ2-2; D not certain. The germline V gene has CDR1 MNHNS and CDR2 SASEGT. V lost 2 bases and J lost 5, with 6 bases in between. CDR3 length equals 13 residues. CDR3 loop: CASSELQTGELFF. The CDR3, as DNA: TGTGCCAGCAGTGAATTGCAGACCGGGGAGCTGTTTTTT.

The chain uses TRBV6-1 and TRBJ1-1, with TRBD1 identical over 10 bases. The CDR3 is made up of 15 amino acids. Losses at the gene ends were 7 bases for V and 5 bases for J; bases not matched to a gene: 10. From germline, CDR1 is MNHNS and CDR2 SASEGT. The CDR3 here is CASTLTGGKGTEAFF. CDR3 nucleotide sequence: TGTGCCAGCACCCTGACAGGGGGCAAGGGGACTGAAGCTTTCTTT.

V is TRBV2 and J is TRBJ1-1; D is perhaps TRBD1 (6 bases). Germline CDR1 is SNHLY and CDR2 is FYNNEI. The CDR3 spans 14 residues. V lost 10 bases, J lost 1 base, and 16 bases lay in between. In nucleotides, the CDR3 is TGTGCCAACTCCGTACAGGGAGGGAACACTGAAGCTTTCTTT. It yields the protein CANSVQGGNTEAFF.

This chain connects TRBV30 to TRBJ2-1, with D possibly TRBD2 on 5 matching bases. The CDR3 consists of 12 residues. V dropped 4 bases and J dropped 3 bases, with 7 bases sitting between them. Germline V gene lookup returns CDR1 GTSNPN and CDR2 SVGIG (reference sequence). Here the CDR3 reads CAWNRGYNEQFF. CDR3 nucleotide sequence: TGTGCCTGGAACCGGGGCTACAATGAGCAGTTCTTC.

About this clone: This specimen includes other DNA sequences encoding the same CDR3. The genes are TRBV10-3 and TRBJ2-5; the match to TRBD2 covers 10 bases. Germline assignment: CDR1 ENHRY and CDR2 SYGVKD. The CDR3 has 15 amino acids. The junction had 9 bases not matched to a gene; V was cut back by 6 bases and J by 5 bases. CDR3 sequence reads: CAIRPSGGAGETQYF. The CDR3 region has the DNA TGTGCCATCAGACCAAGCGGGGGGGCCGGTGAGACCCAGTACTTC.

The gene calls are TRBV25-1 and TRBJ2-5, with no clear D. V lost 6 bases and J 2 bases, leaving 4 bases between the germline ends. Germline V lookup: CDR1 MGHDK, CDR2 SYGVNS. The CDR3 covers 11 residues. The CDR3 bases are TGTGCCAGCAGGGGGCAAGAGACCCAGTACTTC. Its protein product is CASRGQETQYF.

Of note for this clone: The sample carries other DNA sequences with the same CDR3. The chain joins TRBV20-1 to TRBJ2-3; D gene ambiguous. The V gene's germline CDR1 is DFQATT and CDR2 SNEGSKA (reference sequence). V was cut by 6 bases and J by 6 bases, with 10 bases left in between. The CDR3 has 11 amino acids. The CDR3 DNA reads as TGCAGTGCGAGCGTGGGTGATACGCAGTATTTT. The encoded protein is CSASVGDTQYF.

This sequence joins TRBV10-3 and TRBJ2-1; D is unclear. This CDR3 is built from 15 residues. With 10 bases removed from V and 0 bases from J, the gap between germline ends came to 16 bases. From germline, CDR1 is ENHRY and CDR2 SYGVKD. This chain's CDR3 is CATKGSESSYNEQFF. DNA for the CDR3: TGTGCCACCAAAGGCAGCGAAAGCTCCTACAATGAGCAGTTCTTC.

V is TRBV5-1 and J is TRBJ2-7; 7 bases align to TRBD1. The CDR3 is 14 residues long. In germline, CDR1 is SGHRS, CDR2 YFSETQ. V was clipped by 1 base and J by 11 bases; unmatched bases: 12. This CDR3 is CASSLNTGANRKYF. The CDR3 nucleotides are TGCGCCAGCAGCTTGAATACAGGGGCCAATCGAAAGTACTTC.

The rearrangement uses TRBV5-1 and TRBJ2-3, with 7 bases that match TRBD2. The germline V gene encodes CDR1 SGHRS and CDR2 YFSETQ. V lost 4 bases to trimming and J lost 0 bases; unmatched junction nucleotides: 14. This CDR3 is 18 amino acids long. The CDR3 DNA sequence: TGCGCCAGCAGCCGGGCGGTGGCTCTAGCGGCTAGCACAGATACGCAGTATTTT. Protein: CASSRAVALAASTDTQYF.

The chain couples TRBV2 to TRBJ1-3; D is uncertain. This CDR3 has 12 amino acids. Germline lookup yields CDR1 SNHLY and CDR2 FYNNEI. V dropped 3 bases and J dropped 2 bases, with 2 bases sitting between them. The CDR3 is CASSDPGNTIYF. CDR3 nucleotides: TGTGCCAGCAGTGACCCTGGAAACACCATATATTTT.

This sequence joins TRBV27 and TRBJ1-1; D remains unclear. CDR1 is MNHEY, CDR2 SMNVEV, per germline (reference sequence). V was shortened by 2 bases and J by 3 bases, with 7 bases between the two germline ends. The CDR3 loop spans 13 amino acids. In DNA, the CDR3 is TGTGCCAGCAGTTTAACTACACACACTGAAGCTTTCTTT. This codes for CASSLTTHTEAFF.

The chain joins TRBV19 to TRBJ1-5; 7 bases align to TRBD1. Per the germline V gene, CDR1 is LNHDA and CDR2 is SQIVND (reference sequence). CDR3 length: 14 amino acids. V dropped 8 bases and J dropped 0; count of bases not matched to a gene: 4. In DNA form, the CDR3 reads TGTGCCAGTGCGGGACAGTATAGCAATCAGCCCCAGCATTTT. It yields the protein CASAGQYSNQPQHF.

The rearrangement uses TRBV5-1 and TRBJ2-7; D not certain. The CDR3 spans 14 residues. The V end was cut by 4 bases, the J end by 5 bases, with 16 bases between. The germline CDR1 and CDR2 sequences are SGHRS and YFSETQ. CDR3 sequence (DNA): TGCGCCAGCAGCCCCGACCCGTCTTCCCACGAGCAGTACTTC. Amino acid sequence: CASSPDPSSHEQYF.

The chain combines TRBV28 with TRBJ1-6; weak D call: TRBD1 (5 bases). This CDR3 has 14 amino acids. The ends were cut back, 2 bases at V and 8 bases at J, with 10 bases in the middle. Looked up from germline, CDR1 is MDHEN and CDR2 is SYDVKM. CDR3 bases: TGTGCCAGCAGTTTACGGGGGGGAGATTCACCCCTCCACTTT. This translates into CASSLRGGDSPLHF.

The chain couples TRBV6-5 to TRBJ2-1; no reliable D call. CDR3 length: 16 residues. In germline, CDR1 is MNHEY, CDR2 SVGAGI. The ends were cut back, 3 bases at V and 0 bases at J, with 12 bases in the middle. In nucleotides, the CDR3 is TGTGCCAGCAGTTATGGCCTCACTCCCTCCTACAATGAGCAGTTCTTC. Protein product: CASSYGLTPSYNEQFF.

The CDR3 sequence is CATSRDRRTGTRTDTQYF. CDR3 DNA: TGTGCCACCAGCAGAGATCGGCGGACAGGGACCCGCACAGATACGCAGTATTTT. This sequence joins TRBV15 and TRBJ2-3; TRBD1 matches 8 bases. The CDR3 is 18 amino acids. Germline V gene lookup returns CDR1 LNHNV and CDR2 YYDKDF (reference sequence). With 0 bases clipped from V and 1 base from J, the junction kept 9 bases outside the gene matches.

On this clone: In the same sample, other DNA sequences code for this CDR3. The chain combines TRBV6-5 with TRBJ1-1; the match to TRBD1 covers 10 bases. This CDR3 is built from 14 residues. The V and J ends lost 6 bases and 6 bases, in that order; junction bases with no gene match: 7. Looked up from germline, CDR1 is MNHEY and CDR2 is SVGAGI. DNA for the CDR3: TGTGCCAGCAGCCGTGGACAGGGGGGAGCTGAAGCTTTCTTT. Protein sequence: CASSRGQGGAEAFF.

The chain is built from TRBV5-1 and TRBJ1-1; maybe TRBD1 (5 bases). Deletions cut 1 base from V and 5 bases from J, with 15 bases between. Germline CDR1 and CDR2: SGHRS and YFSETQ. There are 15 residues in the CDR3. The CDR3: CASSLLGQGETEAFF. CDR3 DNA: TGCGCCAGCAGCTTGTTGGGGCAGGGTGAAACTGAAGCTTTCTTT.

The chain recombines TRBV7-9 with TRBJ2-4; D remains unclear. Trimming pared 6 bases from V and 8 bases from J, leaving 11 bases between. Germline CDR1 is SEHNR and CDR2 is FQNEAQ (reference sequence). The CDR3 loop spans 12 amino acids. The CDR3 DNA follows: TGTGCCAGCAGTTTTAAGGGTCACATTCAGTACTTC. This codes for CASSFKGHIQYF. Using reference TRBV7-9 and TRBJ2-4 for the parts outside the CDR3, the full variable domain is DTGVSQNPRHKITKRGQNVTFRCDPISEHNRLYWYRQTLGQGPEFLTYFQNEAQLEKSRLLSDRFSAERPKGSFSTLEIQRTEQGDSAMYLCASSFKGHIQYFGAGTRLSVL.

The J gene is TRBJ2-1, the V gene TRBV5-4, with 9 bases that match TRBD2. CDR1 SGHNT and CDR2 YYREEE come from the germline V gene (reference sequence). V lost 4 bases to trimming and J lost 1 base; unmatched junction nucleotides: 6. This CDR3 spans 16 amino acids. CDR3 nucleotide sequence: TGTGCCAGCAGCCCCGGACTAGCGTATTCCTACAATGAGCAGTTCTTC. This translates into CASSPGLAYSYNEQFF.

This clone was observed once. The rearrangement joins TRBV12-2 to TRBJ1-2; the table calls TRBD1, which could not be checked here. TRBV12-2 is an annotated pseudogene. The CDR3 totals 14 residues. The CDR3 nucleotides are TGTGCAAGTCGCTTAGTACTCAGGGGGCATGGCTACACCTTC. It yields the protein CASRLVLRGHGYTF.

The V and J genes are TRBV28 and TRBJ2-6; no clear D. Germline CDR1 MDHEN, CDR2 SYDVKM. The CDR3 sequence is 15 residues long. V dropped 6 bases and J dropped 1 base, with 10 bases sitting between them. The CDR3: CASSQQESGANVLTF. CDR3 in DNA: TGTGCCAGCAGCCAACAAGAATCTGGGGCCAACGTCCTGACTTTC. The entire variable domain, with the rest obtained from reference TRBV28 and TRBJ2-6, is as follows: DVKVTQSSRYLVKRTGEKVFLECVQDMDHENMFWYRQDPGLGLRLIYFSYDVKMKEKGDIPEGYSVSREKKERFSLILESASTNQTSMYLCASSQQESGANVLTFGAGSRLTVL.

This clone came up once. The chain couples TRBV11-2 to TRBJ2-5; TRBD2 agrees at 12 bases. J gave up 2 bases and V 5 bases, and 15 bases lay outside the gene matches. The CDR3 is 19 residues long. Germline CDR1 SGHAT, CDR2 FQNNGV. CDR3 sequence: CASSPDGLAGIHTQETQYF. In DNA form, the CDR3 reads TGTGCCAGCAGCCCTGATGGACTAGCGGGGATTCACACACAAGAGACCCAGTACTTC.

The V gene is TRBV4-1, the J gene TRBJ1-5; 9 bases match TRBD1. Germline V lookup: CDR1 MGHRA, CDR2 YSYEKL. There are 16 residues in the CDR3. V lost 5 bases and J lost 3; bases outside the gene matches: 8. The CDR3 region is CASSARQGEVNQPQHF. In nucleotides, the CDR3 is TGCGCCAGCAGCGCCCGACAGGGGGAAGTCAATCAGCCCCAGCATTTT.

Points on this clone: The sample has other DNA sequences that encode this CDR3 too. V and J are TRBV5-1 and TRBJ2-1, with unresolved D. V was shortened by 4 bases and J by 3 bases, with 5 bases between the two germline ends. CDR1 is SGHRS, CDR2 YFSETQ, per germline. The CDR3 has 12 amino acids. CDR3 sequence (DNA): TGCGCCAGCAGCCTCAACTACAATGAGCAGTTCTTC. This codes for CASSLNYNEQFF.

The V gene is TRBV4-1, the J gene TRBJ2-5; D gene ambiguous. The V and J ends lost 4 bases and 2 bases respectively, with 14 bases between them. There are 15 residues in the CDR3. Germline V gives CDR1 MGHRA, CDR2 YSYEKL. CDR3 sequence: CASSPSIRRQETQYF. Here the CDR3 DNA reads TGCGCCAGCAGCCCCTCGATTCGACGGCAAGAGACCCAGTACTTC.